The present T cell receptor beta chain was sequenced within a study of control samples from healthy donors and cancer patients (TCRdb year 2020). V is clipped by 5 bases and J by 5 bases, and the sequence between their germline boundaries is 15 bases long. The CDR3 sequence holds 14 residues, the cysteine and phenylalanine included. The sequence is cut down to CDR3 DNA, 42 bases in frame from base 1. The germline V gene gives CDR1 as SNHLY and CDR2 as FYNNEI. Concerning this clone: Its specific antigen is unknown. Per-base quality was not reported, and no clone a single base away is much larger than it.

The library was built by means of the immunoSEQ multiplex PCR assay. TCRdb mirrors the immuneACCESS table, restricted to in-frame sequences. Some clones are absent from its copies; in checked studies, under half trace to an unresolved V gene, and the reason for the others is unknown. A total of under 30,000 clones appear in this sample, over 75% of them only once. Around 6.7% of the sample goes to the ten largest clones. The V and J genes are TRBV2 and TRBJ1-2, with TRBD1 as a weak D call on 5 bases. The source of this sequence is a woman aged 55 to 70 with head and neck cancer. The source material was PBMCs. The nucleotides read TGTGCCAGCAGTCCATCCCCGCCAGGGTATGGCTACACCTTC. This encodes CASSPSPPGYGYTF.